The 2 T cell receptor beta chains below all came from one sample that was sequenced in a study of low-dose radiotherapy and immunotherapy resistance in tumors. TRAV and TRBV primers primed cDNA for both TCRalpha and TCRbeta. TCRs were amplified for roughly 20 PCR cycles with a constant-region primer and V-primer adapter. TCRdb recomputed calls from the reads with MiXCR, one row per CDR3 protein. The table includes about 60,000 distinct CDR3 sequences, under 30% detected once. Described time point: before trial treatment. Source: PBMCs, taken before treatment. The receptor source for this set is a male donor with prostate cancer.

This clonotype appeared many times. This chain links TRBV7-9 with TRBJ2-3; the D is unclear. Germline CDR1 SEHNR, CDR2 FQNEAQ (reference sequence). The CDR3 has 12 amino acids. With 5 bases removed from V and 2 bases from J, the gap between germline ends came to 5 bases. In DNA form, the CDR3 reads TGTGCCAGCAGCGAACCCACAGATACGCAGTATTTT. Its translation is CASSEPTDTQYF.

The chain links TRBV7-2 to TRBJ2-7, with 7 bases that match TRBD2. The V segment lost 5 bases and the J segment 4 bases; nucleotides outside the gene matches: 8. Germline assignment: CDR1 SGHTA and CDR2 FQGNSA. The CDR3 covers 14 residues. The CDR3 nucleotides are TGTGCCAGCAGCACCCCCGGGACTACTTACGAGCAGTACTTC. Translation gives CASSTPGTTYEQYF.